A single sample is the source of the 4 T cell receptor beta chains below, sequenced in a study of cytomegalovirus exposure and HLA in healthy donors. The PCR had 60 Vbeta and 13 Jbeta primers. Produced via immunoSEQ multiplex PCR; TCRdb's table is partial and in-frame only. The sample holds 150,000 to 180,000 clones, approximately 80% seen once. Material for sequencing was PBMCs. Source of these receptors: a woman aged 40 to 50 in good health and CMV-seropositive.

V usage is TRBV2 and J usage is TRBJ2-2; TRBD1 matches 9 bases. V gave up 8 bases and J gave up 1 base; unmatched junction bases: 2. The CDR3 is 14 residues long. The germline CDR1 and CDR2 sequences are SNHLY and FYNNEI. The DNA for the CDR3 is TGTGCCAGCGGGGGACAGGGGAACACCGGGGAGCTGTTTTTT. Its protein is CASGGQGNTGELFF.

The chain links TRBV7-6 to TRBJ2-3; no definite D call. The CDR3 covers 12 residues. V lost 6 bases, J lost 2 bases, and 6 bases lay in between. Germline values: CDR1 SGHVS, CDR2 FNYEAQ. CDR3: CASSPFTDTQYF. DNA of the CDR3: TGTGCCAGCAGTCCGTTCACAGATACGCAGTATTTT.

The CDR3 protein is CASSLGGTTGNTIYF. DNA for the CDR3: TGTGCCAGCAGTTTGGGGGGGACTACTGGAAACACCATATATTTT. V gene TRBV28 combines with J gene TRBJ1-3, with a tentative D call TRBD1 (5 bases). The CDR3 is 15 amino acids. CDR1 and CDR2 (germline): MDHEN, SYDVKM. The germline V and J ends were trimmed by 3 bases and 2 bases, with 11 bases remaining between them.

This chain uses TRBV10-2 with TRBJ2-7, with 7 bases fitting TRBD1. CDR1 and CDR2 (germline): WSHSY, SAAADI. The V gene end was trimmed by 5 bases and the J gene end by 1 base; junction bases not matched to a gene: 2. This CDR3 spans 13 amino acids. CDR3 bases: TGCGCCAGCAGTCGGGACAGTTCCTACGAGCAGTACTTC. Translated, it gives CASSRDSSYEQYF.